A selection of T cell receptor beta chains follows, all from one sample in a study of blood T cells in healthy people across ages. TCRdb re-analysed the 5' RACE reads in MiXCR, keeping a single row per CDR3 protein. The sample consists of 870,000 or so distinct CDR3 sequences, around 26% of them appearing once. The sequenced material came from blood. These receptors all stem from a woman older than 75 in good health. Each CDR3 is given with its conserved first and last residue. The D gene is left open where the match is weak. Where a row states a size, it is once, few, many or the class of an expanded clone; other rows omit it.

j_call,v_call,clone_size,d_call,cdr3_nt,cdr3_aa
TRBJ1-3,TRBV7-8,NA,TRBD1,TGTGCCAGCAGACTTACAGGGGCCGATCTTGGAAACACCATATATTTT,CASRLTGADLGNTIYF
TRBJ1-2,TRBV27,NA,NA,TGTGCCCGCAGTCCACGGACGGGGGGCTATGGCTACACCTTC,CARSPRTGGYGYTF
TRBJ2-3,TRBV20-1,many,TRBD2,TGCAGTGCTAGAGATCCTCCGGGACTATCGCAGTATTTT,CSARDPPGLSQYF
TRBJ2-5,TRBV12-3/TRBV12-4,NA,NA,TGTGCCAGCAGCCCGGGGTCCAATACAAGCCAAGAGACCCAGTACTTC,CASSPGSNTSQETQYF
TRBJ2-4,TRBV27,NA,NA,TGTGCCAGCAGTCCCCGGGCTAAAGAGGGCAAAAACATTCAGTACTTC,CASSPRAKEGKNIQYF
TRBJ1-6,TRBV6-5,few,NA,TGTGCCAGCAGCCCAGACCTAATCTCCTATAATTCACCCCTCCACTTT,CASSPDLISYNSPLHF
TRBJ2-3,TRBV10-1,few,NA,TGCGCCAGCAGTGAGTCGGGGGGGGCTGGAACAGATACGCAGTATTTT,CASSESGGAGTDTQYF
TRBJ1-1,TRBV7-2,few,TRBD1,TGTGCCAGCAGCGCGAGACAGGGGCAGACTGAAGCTTTCTTT,CASSARQGQTEAFF
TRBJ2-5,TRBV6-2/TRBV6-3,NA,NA,TGTGCCAGCAGTTATCCTCGGGACTTCCAAGAGACCCAGTACTTC,CASSYPRDFQETQYF
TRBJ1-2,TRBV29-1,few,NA,TGCAGTGTCGAGACCCTTGGGGGCTACACCTTC,CSVETLGGYTF
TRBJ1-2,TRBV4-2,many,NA,TGTGCCAGCAGCCAGCTGCAGGGTCGGAACTATGGCTACACCTTC,CASSQLQGRNYGYTF
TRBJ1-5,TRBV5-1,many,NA,TGCGCCAGCAGCTTGGACGTTGCCGGTCAAGGCCAGCCCCAGCATTTT,CASSLDVAGQGQPQHF
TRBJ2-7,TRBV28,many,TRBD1,TGTGCCAGCAGGCGGACAGGGGCCCACGAGCAGTACTTC,CASRRTGAHEQYF
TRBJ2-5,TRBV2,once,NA,TGTGCCAACAGTGAAATGTCGGGACCCCGTGGGACCCAGTACTTC,CANSEMSGPRGTQYF
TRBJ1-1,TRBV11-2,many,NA,TGTGCCAGCAGCTTAGAGCGGACTGAAGCTTTCTTT,CASSLERTEAFF
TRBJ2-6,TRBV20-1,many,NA,TGCAGTGCTTACGCCCCCGGGGCCAACGTCCTGACTTTC,CSAYAPGANVLTF
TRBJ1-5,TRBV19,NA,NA,TGTGCCAGTAGTCCCACTTCGGCTGTTCAGCCCCAGCATTTT,CASSPTSAVQPQHF
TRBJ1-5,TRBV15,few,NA,TGTGCCACCAGCAGAGATCGCTGGGGCAATCAGCCCCAGCATTTT,CATSRDRWGNQPQHF
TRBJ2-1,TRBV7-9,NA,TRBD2,TGTGCCAGCAGCTTAGGGACTAGCGGGGAGCTCTACAATGAGCAGTTCTTC,CASSLGTSGELYNEQFF
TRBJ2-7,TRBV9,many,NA,TGTGCCAGCAGCGTAGTTACAGCGACCTACGAGCAGTACTTC,CASSVVTATYEQYF
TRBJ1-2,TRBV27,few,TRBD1,TGTGCCAGCAGTCGGGAGAGGACAGGGGTTAATGGCTACACCTTC,CASSRERTGVNGYTF
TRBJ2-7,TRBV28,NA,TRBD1,TGTGCCAGCAGTTGTGGGACAGGGAGCTCCTACGAGCAGTACTTC,CASSCGTGSSYEQYF